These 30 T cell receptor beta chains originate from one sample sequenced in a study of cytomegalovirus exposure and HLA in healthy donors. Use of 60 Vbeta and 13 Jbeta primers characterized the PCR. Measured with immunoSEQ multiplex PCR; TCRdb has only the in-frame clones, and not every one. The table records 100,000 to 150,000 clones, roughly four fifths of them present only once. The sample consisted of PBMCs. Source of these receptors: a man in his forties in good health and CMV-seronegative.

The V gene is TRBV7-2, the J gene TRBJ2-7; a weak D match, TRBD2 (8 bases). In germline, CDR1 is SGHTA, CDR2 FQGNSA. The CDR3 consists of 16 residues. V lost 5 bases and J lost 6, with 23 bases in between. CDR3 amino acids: CASSTGVGTRYAEQYF. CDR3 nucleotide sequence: TGTGCCAGCAGCACAGGGGTGGGGACTAGATATGCCGAGCAGTACTTC.

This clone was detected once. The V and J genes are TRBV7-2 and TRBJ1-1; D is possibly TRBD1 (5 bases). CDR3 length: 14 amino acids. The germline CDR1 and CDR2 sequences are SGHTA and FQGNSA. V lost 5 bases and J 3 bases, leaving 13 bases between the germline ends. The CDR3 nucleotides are TGTGCCAGCAGCCCTCAGGGAGGGGACACTGAAGCTTTCTTT. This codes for CASSPQGGDTEAFF.

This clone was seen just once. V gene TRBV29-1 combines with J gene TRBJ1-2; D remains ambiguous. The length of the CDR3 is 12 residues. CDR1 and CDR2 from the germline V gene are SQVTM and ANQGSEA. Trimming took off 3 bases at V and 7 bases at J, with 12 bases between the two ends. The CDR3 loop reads CSVEAGSGGYTF. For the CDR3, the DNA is TGCAGCGTTGAGGCCGGTTCGGGTGGCTACACCTTC.

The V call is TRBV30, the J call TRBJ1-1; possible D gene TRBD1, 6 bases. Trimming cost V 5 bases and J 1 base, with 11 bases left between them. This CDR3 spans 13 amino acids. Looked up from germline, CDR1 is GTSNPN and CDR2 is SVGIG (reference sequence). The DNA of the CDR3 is TGTGCCTGGCTTACGGACAGGAACACTGAAGCTTTCTTT. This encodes CAWLTDRNTEAFF.

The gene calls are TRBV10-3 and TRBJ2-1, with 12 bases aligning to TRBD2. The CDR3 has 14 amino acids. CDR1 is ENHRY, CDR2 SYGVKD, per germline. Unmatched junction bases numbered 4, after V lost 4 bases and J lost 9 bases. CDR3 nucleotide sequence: TGTGCCATCAGTGGACTAGCGGGAGTAGGTGAGCAGTTCTTC. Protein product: CAISGLAGVGEQFF.

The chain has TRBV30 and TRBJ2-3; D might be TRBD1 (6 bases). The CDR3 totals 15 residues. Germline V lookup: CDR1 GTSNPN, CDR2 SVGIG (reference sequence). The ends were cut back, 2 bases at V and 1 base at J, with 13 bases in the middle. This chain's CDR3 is CAWSKYGGGTDTQYF. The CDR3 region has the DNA TGTGCCTGGAGTAAGTATGGGGGCGGCACAGATACGCAGTATTTT.

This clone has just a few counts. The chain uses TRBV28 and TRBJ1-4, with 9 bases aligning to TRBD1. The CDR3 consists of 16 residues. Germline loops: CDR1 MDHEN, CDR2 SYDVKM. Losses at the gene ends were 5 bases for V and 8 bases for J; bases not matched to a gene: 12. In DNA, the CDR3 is TGTGCCAGCAGTCCCTCCTCCGGGACAGGGCACGAAAAACTGTTTTTT. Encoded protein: CASSPSSGTGHEKLFF.

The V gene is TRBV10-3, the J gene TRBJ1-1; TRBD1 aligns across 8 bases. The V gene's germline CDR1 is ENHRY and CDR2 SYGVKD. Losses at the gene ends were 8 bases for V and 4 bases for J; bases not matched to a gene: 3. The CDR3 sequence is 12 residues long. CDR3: CAIGQGATEAFF. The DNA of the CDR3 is TGTGCCATCGGACAGGGCGCCACTGAAGCTTTCTTT.

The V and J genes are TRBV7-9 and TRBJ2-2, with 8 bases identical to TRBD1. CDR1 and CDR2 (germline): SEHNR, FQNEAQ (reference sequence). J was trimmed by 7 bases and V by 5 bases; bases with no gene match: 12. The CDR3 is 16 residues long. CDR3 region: CASSNYYGQGGGELFF. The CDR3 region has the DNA TGTGCCAGCAGCAACTACTATGGACAGGGCGGCGGGGAGCTGTTTTTT.

This CDR3 reads CASSYPGQGETQYF. CDR3 bases: TGTGCCAGCAGTTACCCAGGACAGGGAGAGACCCAGTACTTC. This sequence joins TRBV6-6 and TRBJ2-5, with 8 bases that match TRBD1. V lost 2 bases to trimming and J lost 4 bases; unmatched junction nucleotides: 3. CDR1 is MNHNY and CDR2 is SVGAGI in the germline V gene (reference sequence). The CDR3 runs to 14 residues.

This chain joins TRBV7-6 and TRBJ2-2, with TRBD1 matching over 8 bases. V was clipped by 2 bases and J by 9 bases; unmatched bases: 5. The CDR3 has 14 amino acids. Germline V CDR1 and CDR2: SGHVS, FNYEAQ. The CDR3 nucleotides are TGTGCCAGCAGCTTATCAGGGGGCGGCCGGGAGCTGTTTTTT. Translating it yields CASSLSGGGRELFF.

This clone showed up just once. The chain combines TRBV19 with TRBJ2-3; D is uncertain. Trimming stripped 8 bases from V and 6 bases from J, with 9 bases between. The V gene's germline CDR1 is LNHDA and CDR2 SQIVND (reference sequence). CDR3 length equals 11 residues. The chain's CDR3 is CASSRLDTQYF. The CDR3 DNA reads TGTGCCAGTTCCCGGTTGGATACGCAGTATTTT.

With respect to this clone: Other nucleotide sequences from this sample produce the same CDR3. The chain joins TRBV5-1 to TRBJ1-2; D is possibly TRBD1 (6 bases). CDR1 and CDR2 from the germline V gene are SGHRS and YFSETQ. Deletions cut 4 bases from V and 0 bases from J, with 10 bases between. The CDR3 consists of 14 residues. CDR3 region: CASSDRTANYGYTF. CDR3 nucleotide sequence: TGCGCCAGCAGCGACCGGACAGCTAACTATGGCTACACCTTC.

For the CDR3, the DNA is TGTGCCAGCAGTTACAGGGTAGGGTACGAGCAGTACTTC. Protein product: CASSYRVGYEQYF. This chain joins TRBV2 and TRBJ2-7, with TRBD1 as a possible D gene (6 bases). Germline assignment: CDR1 SNHLY and CDR2 FYNNEI. Deletions cut 5 bases from V and 4 bases from J, with 12 bases between. This CDR3 is built from 13 residues.

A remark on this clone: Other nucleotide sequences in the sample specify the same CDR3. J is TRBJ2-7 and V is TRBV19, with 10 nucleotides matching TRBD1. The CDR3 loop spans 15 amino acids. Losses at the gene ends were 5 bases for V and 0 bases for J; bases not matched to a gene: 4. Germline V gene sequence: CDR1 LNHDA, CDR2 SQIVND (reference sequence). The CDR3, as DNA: TGTGCCAGTAGTGACCGGGACAGGGGCTCCTACGAGCAGTACTTC. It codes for CASSDRDRGSYEQYF.

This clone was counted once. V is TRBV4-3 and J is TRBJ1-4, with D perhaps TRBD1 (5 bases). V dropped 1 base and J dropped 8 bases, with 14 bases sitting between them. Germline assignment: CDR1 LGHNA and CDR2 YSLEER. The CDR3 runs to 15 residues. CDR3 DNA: TGCGCCAGCAGCCAAGCGGGAGGGGCGGACGAAAAACTGTTTTTT. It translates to CASSQAGGADEKLFF.

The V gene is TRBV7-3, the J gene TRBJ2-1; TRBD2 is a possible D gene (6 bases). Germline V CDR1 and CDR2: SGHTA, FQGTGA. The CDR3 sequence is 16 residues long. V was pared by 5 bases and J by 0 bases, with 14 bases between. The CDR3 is CASSLGGTLSYNEQFF. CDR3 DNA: TGTGCCAGCAGCCTCGGGGGAACACTCTCCTACAATGAGCAGTTCTTC.

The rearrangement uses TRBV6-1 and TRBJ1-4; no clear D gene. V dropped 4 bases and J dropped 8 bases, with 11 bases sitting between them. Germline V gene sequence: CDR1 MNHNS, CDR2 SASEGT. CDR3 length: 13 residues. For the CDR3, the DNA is TGTGCCAGCAGTGTTCTTCGGAGGGAAAAACTGTTTTTT. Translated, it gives CASSVLRREKLFF.

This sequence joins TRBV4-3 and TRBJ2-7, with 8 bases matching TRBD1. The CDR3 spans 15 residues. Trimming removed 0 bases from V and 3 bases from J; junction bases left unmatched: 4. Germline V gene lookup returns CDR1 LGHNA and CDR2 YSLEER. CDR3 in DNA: TGCGCCAGCAGCCAAGAAAACAGGGGGAACTACGAGCAGTACTTC. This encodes CASSQENRGNYEQYF.

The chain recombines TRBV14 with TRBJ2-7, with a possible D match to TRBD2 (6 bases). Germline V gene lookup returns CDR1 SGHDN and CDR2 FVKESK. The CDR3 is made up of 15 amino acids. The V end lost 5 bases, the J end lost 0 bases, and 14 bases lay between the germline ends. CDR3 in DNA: TGTGCCAGCAGCTCGAGGGGCGGGATCTCCTACGAGCAGTACTTC. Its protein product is CASSSRGGISYEQYF.

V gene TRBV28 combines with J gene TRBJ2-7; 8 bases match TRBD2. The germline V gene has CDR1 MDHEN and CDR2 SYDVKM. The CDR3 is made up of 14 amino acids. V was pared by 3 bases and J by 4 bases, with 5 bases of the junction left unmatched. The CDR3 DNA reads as TGTGCCAGCAGTTTTGCCGGGAGGGCTTACGAGCAGTACTTC. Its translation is CASSFAGRAYEQYF.

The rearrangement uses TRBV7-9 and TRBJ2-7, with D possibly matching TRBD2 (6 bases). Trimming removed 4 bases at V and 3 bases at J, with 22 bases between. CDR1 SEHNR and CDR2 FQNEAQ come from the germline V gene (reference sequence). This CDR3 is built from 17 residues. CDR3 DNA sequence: TGTGCCAGCAGCTCCCATCGGCCCTCAGTGGGGGGCTACGAGCAGTACTTC. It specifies CASSSHRPSVGGYEQYF.

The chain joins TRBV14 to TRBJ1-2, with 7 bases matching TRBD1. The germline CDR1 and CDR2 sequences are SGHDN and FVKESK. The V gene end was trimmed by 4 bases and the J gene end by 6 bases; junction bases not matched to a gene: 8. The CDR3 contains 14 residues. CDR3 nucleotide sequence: TGTGCCAGCAGCCCCAACAGGGGAGAGGATGGCTACACCTTC. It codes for CASSPNRGEDGYTF.

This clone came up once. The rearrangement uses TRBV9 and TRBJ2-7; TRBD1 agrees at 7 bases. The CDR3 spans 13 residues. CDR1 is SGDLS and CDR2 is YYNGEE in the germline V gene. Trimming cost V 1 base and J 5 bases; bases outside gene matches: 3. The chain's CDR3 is CASSVMTGNEQYF. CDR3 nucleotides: TGTGCCAGCAGCGTAATGACAGGGAACGAGCAGTACTTC.

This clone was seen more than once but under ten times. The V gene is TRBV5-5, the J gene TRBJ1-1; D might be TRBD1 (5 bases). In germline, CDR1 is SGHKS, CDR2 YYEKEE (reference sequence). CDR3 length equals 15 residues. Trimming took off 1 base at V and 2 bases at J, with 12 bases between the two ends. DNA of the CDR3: TGTGCCAGCAGCTTGTTCGCAGGGTCAAACACTGAAGCTTTCTTT. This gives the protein CASSLFAGSNTEAFF.

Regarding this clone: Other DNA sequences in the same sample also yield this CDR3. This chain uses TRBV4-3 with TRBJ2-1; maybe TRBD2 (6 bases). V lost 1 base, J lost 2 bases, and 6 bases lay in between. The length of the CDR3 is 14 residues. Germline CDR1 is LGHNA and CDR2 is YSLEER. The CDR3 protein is CASSQGLAYNEQFF. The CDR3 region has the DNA TGCGCCAGCAGCCAAGGACTAGCCTACAATGAGCAGTTCTTC.

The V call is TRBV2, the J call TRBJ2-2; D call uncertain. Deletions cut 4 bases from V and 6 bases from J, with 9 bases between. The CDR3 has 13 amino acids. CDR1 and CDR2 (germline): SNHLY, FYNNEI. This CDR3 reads CASSAIDSGELFF. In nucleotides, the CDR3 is TGTGCCAGCAGTGCGATAGATTCCGGGGAGCTGTTTTTT.

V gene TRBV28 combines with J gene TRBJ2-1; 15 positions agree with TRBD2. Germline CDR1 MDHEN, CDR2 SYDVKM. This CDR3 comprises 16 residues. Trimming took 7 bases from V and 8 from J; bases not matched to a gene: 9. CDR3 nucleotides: TGTGCCAGCACTAGGACTAGCGGGAGGGCTTGGTATGAGCAGTTCTTC. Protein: CASTRTSGRAWYEQFF.

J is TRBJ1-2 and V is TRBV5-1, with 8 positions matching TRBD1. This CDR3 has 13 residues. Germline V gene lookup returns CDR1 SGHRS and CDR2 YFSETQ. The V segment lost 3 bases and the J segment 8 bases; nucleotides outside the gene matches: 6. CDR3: CASSWTGSYGYTF. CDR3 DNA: TGCGCCAGCAGCTGGACAGGGTCATACGGCTACACCTTC.

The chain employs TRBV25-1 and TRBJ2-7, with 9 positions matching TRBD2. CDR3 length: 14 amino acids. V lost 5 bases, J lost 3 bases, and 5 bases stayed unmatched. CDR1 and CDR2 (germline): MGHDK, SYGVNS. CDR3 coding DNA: TGTGCCAGCAGTATAGCGGGGGATTACTACGAGCAGTACTTC. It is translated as CASSIAGDYYEQYF.